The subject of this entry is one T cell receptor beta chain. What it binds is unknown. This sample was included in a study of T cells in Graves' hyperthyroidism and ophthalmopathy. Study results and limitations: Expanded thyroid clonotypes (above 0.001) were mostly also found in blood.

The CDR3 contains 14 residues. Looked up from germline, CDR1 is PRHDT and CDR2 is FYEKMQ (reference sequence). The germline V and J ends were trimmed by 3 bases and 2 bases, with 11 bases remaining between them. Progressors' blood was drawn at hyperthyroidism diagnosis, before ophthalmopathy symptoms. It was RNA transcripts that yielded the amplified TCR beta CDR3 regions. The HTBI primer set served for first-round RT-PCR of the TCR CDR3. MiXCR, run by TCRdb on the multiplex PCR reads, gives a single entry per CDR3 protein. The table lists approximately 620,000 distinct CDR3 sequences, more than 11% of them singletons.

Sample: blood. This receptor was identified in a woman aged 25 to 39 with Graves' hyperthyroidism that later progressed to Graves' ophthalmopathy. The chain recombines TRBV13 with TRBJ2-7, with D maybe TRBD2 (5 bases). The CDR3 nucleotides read TGTGCCAGCAGCTTCCTACTAGGAACCTACGAGCAGTACTTC. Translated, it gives CASSFLLGTYEQYF.